Only a few counts were recorded for the clone carrying this T cell receptor (beta chain). What it binds is unknown. The data originate from a study of T-cell memory formation after mild COVID-19. At the level of the study: Clusters of TCRs were largely donor specific.

TCRdb reprocessed the 5' RACE reads with MiXCR, giving one entry per CDR3 protein. The sample includes 300,000 to 400,000 distinct CDR3 sequences, roughly 13% seen only once; the top ten take about 22%. Trimming removed 1 base at V and 1 base at J, with 7 bases between. The CDR3 is 13 amino acids. Germline V CDR1 and CDR2: SQVTM, ANQGSEA. Study outcomes and limitations: Day 15 to 85 contracting clones showed balanced CD4/CD8; day 15 to 37 expanders favored CD4+.

Sequenced input: PBMCs or a T cell subset sorted from them (not recorded which). The chain uses TRBV29-1 and TRBJ1-1; D uncertain. The receptor was derived from a man aged 18 to 29 who had mild COVID-19 (a few samples of this study predate the infection). Cell type and time point are not known. As DNA, the CDR3 is TGCAGCGTTGAAGGGCCCGAGAACACTGAAGCTTTCTTT. Translating it yields CSVEGPENTEAFF.